These T cell receptor beta chains were read from a single sample in a study of blood T cell repertoires in COVID-19. The repertoire was sequenced with immunoSEQ multiplex PCR; TCRdb's copy has only in-frame clones and lacks some. The table has hundreds of thousands of clones, roughly 87% seen once. Sequenced input: PBMCs or T cells enriched from blood (not recorded which). These receptors were obtained from a young woman who had recovered from COVID-19. CDR3s include the opening cysteine and the closing phenylalanine or tryptophan. The D gene is left open where the match is weak. Only some rows state a clone size, as once, few, many or a class for expanded clones.

>TRBV28|TRBJ1-2|.|.
CASSPGAAVLYGYTF
>TRBV6-6|TRBJ2-5|.|.
CASTRGGRKTQYF
>TRBV19|TRBJ1-5|.|.
CASTASGGNQPQHF
>TRBV4-3|TRBJ1-5|TRBD1|.
CASSQDPVDRGQPQHF
>TRBV9|TRBJ1-3|TRBD1|.
CASARDRVSGNTIYF
>TRBV27|TRBJ2-7|.|.
CASGPQGNYEQYF
>TRBV18|TRBJ1-1|TRBD1|.
CASSPNRQGPEAFF
>TRBV2|TRBJ1-1|.|once
CASSETGTTNTEAFF
>TRBV28|TRBJ1-1|.|.
CASRVGGTEAFF
>TRBV5-6|TRBJ1-2|.|.
CASSDSGKSYGYTF
>TRBV20-1|TRBJ1-1|.|.
CSARGFSEAFF
>TRBV3-1/TRBV3-2|TRBJ1-5|.|.
CASSQTNQPQHF
>TRBV9|TRBJ2-3|.|once
CASSAEGGPPSTDTQYF
>TRBV28|TRBJ1-5|TRBD1|.
CASRGTGGSNQPQHF
>TRBV7-9|TRBJ2-1|TRBD2|.
CASRLALAAYNEQFF
>TRBV15|TRBJ2-5|.|.
CATSRALAKAGETQYF
>TRBV5-8|TRBJ1-6|.|.
CASSWGQGDNSPLHF
>TRBV6-2/TRBV6-3|TRBJ1-2|.|.
CASSPGMTNYGYTF
>TRBV19|TRBJ1-1|.|.
CASSQNTEAFF
>TRBV9|TRBJ2-3|.|.
CASSDRTPPDTQYF
>TRBV13|TRBJ1-1|.|.
CASGERLGTEAFF
>TRBV5-1|TRBJ2-5|TRBD1|.
CASSLDLRTGRETQYF
>TRBV27|TRBJ1-4|.|.
CASSRGLNEKLFF
>TRBV28|TRBJ2-6|TRBD1|.
CASSKGDRGAGANVLTF
>TRBV5-4|TRBJ1-2|TRBD1|.
CASSLVGQGAGYGYTF
>TRBV6-2/TRBV6-3|TRBJ1-5|.|.
CASTPGGQPQHF
>TRBV19|TRBJ2-1|TRBD1|.
CASSPGTGGRDEQFF
>TRBV4-3|TRBJ2-1|TRBD2|once
CASSQGSGGAYEQFF
>TRBV29-1|TRBJ2-1|TRBD2|.
CSVEDGRGETDEQFF
>TRBV9|TRBJ2-5|TRBD2|few
CASSVGPAGDIQETQYF
>TRBV5-1|TRBJ1-3|.|.
CASSLDSPAGNTIYF
>TRBV9|TRBJ2-1|TRBD1|.
CASSVVPDREREQFF
>TRBV28|TRBJ1-1|TRBD1|.
CASRTGTGIEAFF
>TRBV2|TRBJ2-5|TRBD2|.
CASSGTSGAQTQYF
>TRBV14|TRBJ1-1|.|.
CATSGQWNTEAFF
>TRBV3-1/TRBV3-2|TRBJ1-3|TRBD1|.
CASSRDRGPGNTIYF
>TRBV30|TRBJ1-5|TRBD1|.
CAWQAGGFNQPQHF
>TRBV7-2|TRBJ2-5|TRBD1|.
CASCWDRRETQYF
>TRBV5-1|TRBJ2-2|.|.
CASSLQAANTGELFF
>TRBV5-1|TRBJ1-6|.|.
CASSSTGYNSPLHF
>TRBV28|TRBJ2-1|.|.
CASRSYNEQFF
>TRBV2|TRBJ2-5|TRBD2|.
CASSVTSRETQYF
>TRBV11-2|TRBJ1-2|TRBD1|once
CASSQRDRAGYTF
>TRBV7-9|TRBJ2-3|TRBD1|.
CASSSTGGRTDTQYF
>TRBV30|TRBJ2-4|TRBD2|once
CAWSVRGGQNIQYF
>TRBV6-4|TRBJ1-4|.|.
CASSVIEGEKLFF
>TRBV18|TRBJ2-5|TRBD1|once
CASSPRQGTSETQYF
>TRBV2|TRBJ2-7|.|once
CATKQGTRSEQYF
>TRBV2|TRBJ1-5|.|few
CASHTEDNQPQHF
>TRBV4-1|TRBJ1-1|TRBD1|.
CASSQDPRQGSTEAFF
>TRBV28|TRBJ2-7|TRBD1|.
CASSFGRGLYEQYF
>TRBV7-6|TRBJ1-1|.|.
CASSSSSGVNTEAFF
>TRBV18|TRBJ2-7|.|.
CASSPGRVNYEQYF
>TRBV28|TRBJ1-2|.|.
CASITAGGRYYGYTF